This T cell receptor (beta chain) is from a study of blood T cell repertoires in COVID-19. V was pared by 5 bases and J by 3 bases, with 9 bases of the junction left unmatched. The germline CDR1 and CDR2 sequences are SNHLY and FYNNEI. The CDR3 contains 16 residues. The table came from immunoSEQ multiplex PCR; TCRdb's copy has only in-frame clones and leaves some out. The data show some 72,000 clones, less than 90% seen once. Sequences were obtained from peripheral blood. The chain recombines TRBV2 with TRBJ2-1; 8 bases match TRBD1. The sequence derives from a man aged 50 or older with COVID-19, enrolled during active disease. CDR3 coding DNA: TGTGCCAGCAGTCCACCCGGGACAGGTCTCTACAATGAGCAGTTCTTC. It specifies CASSPPGTGLYNEQFF.